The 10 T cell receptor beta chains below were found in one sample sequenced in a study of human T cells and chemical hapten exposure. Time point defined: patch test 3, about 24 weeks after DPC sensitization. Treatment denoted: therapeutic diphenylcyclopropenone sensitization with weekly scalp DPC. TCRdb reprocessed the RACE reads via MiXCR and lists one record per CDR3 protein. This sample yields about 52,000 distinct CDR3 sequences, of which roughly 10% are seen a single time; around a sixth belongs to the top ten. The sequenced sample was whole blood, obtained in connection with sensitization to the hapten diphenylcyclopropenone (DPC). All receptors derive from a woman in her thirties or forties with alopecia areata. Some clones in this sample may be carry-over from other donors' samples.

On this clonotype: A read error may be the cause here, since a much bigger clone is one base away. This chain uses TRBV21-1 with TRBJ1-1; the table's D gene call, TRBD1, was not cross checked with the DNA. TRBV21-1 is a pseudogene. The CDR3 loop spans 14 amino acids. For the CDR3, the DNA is TGTGCCAGCAAATGGGGACAGGCGAGTCATGAAGCTTTCTTT. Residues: CASKWGQASHEAFF.

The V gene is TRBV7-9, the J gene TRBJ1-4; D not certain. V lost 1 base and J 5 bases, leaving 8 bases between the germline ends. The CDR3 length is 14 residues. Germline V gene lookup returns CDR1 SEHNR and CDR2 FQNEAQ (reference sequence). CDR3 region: CASSLGTSNEKLFF. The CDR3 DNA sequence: TGTGCCAGCAGCTTAGGGACCTCAAATGAAAAACTGTTTTTT.

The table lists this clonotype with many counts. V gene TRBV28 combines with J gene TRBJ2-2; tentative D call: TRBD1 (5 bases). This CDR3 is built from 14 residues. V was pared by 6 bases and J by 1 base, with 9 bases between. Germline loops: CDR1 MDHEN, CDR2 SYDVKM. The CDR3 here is CASSGRVNTGELFF. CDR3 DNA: TGTGCCAGCAGCGGCAGGGTGAACACCGGGGAGCTGTTTTTT.

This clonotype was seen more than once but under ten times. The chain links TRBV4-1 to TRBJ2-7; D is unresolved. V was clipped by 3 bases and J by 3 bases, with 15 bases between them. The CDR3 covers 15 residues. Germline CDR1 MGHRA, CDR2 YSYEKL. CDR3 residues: CASSQSGSSGYEQYF. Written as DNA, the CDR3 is TGCGCCAGCAGCCAGTCCGGGTCCTCAGGCTACGAGCAGTACTTC.

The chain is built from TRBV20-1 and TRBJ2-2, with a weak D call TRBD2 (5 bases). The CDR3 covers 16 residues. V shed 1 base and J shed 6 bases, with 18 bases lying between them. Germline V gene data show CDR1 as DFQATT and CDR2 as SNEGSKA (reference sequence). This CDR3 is CSARGLVDGDSGELFF. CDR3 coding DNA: TGCAGTGCTAGAGGCCTGGTGGACGGGGATTCCGGGGAGCTGTTTTTT.

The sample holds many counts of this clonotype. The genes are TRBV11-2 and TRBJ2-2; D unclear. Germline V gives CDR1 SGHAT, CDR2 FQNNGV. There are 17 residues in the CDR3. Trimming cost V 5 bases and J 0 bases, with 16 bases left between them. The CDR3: CASSPPFVTTNTGELFF. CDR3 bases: TGTGCCAGCAGCCCCCCTTTCGTGACAACGAACACCGGGGAGCTGTTTTTT. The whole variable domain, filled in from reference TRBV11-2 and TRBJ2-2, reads EAGVAQSPRYKIIEKRQSVAFWCNPISGHATLYWYQQILGQGPKLLIQFQNNGVVDDSQLPKDRFSAERLKGVDSTLKIQPAKLEDSAVYLCASSPPFVTTNTGELFFGEGSRLTVL.

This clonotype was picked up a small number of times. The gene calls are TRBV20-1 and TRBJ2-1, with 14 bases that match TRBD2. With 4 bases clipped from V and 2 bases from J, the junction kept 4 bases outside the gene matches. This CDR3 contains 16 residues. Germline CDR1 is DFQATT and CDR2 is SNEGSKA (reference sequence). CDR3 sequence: CSATGLAGGAYNEQFF. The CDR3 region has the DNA TGCAGTGCTACCGGACTAGCGGGGGGCGCCTACAATGAGCAGTTCTTC.

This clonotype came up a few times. This CDR3 reads CASGAASEETQYF. As DNA, the CDR3 is TGTGCCAGCGGGGCCGCATCCGAAGAGACCCAGTACTTC. This rearrangement joins TRBV27 to TRBJ2-5; D is possibly TRBD1 (5 bases). Germline lookup yields CDR1 MNHEY and CDR2 SMNVEV (reference sequence). The V end was cut by 8 bases, the J end by 3 bases, with 13 bases between. This CDR3 spans 13 amino acids.

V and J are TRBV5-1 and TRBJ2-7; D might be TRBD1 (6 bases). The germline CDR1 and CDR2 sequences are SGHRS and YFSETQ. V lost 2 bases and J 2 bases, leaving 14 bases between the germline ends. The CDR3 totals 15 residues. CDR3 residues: CASSFLTGHPYEQYF. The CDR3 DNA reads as TGCGCCAGCAGCTTTCTGACAGGACACCCCTACGAGCAGTACTTC. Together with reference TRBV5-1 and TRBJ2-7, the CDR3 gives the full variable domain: KAGVTQTPRYLIKTRGQQVTLSCSPISGHRSVSWYQQTPGQGLQFLFEYFSETQRNKGNFPGRFSGRQFSNSRSEMNVSTLELGDSALYLCASSFLTGHPYEQYFGPGTRLTVT.

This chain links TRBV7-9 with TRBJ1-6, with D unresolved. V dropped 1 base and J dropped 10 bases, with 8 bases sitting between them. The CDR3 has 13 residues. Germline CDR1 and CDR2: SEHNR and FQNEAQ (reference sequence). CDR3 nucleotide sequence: TGTGCCAGCAGCTTAGAGCGGTCCTCACCCCTCCACTTT. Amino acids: CASSLERSSPLHF.